The next 19 T cell receptor beta chains were all read from a single sample in a study of cytomegalovirus exposure and HLA in healthy donors. A multiplex PCR was run with 60 Vbeta primers and 13 Jbeta primers. Profiled with immunoSEQ multiplex PCR; TCRdb holds only in-frame clones, not every one. The table has tens of thousands of clones, approximately 80% seen once. Specimen: PBMCs. The receptors here all came from a female donor in good health and CMV-seronegative.

The V and J genes are TRBV5-5 and TRBJ2-1; D may be TRBD2 (6 bases). V was clipped by 0 bases and J by 6 bases, with 10 bases between them. This CDR3 region has 14 residues. Germline V lookup: CDR1 SGHKS, CDR2 YYEKEE (reference sequence). This CDR3 is CASSLALGSNEQFF. The CDR3 region has the DNA TGTGCCAGCAGCTTGGCCCTCGGGAGCAATGAGCAGTTCTTC. Full variable domain (remainder filled in from reference TRBV5-5 and TRBJ2-1): DAGVTQSPTHLIKTRGQQVTLRCSPISGHKSVSWYQQVLGQGPQFIFQYYEKEERGRGNFPDRFSARQFPNYSSELNVNALLLGDSALYLCASSLALGSNEQFFGPGTRLTVL.

In regard to this clone: The junction shows a germline mismatch at one end, possibly a read error. The genes are TRBV4-2 and TRBJ2-3, with a tentative D call TRBD2 (5 bases). Per germline, CDR1 LGHNA and CDR2 YNFKEQ. This CDR3 region has 17 residues. Here the CDR3 DNA reads TGTGCCATCAGCCAATTATCCCCCGGGATTAACACAGATACGCAGTATTTT. Its translation: CAISQLSPGINTDTQYF.

The V and J genes are TRBV10-3 and TRBJ2-7; D uncertain. Trimming pared 8 bases from V and 3 bases from J, leaving 14 bases between. The CDR3 loop spans 13 amino acids. The germline CDR1 and CDR2 sequences are ENHRY and SYGVKD. The DNA of the CDR3 is TGTGCCATCGGTGCGGCAGGAAGCTACGAGCAGTACTTC. This codes for CAIGAAGSYEQYF.

This chain uses TRBV6-5 with TRBJ1-4; D is perhaps TRBD1 (5 bases). CDR3 length: 14 residues. The V gene lost 5 bases and the J gene lost 3 bases, with 10 bases spanning the gap. The germline CDR1 and CDR2 sequences are MNHEY and SVGAGI. The CDR3 region is CASSKTEANEKLFF. The CDR3 DNA is TGTGCCAGCAGTAAGACAGAAGCTAATGAAAAACTGTTTTTT.

The chain links TRBV7-6 to TRBJ2-7; 8 positions match TRBD1. J gave up 12 bases and V 5 bases, and 6 bases lay outside the gene matches. The CDR3 covers 11 residues. Germline CDR1 and CDR2: SGHVS and FNYEAQ. The CDR3 reads CASSHDRGVYF. CDR3 nucleotide sequence: TGTGCCAGCAGCCACGACAGGGGCGTGTACTTC.

The genes are TRBV4-2 and TRBJ2-3; TRBD1 might be the D (5 bases). Trimming stripped 3 bases from V and 1 base from J, with 14 bases between. The CDR3 is made up of 16 amino acids. Germline CDR1 is LGHNA and CDR2 is YNFKEQ. The DNA of the CDR3 is TGTGCCAGCAGCCATGGGGCCCTATCGGGCACAGATACGCAGTATTTT. Protein sequence: CASSHGALSGTDTQYF.

This clone was seen a handful of times. The V call is TRBV5-1, the J call TRBJ1-4; tentatively, D is TRBD1 (6 bases). Deletions cut 0 bases from V and 6 bases from J, with 9 bases between. The CDR3 has 14 amino acids. CDR1 is SGHRS and CDR2 is YFSETQ in the germline V gene. The DNA for the CDR3 is TGCGCCAGCAGCTTGGAGACAGGATATGAAAAACTGTTTTTT. Translated: CASSLETGYEKLFF.

The chain uses TRBV6-6 and TRBJ1-5, with TRBD1 identical over 12 bases. Germline CDR1 reads MNHNY; CDR2 reads SVGAGI (reference sequence). V was pared by 2 bases and J by 5 bases, with 4 bases of the junction left unmatched. CDR3 length: 16 residues. CDR3 DNA sequence: TGTGCCAGCAGTTACCGGGGACAGGGGGCATATCAGCCCCAGCATTTT. The encoded protein is CASSYRGQGAYQPQHF.

This sequence joins TRBV19 and TRBJ2-7; 11 bases are a match to TRBD2. This CDR3 spans 15 amino acids. Germline V gene lookup returns CDR1 LNHDA and CDR2 SQIVND (reference sequence). V lost 5 bases, J lost 4 bases, and 7 bases stayed unmatched. The CDR3 is CASSPASGRLYEQYF. The CDR3 coding sequence is TGTGCCAGTAGTCCAGCTAGCGGGAGGTTGTACGAGCAGTACTTC.

This chain joins TRBV18 and TRBJ2-5, with a possible D match to TRBD1 (5 bases). Trimming pared 3 bases from V and 2 bases from J, leaving 16 bases between. The CDR3 totals 16 residues. The germline CDR1 and CDR2 sequences are KGHSH and LQKENI. The CDR3 sequence is CASSPQRLGQQETQYF. The CDR3 coding sequence is TGTGCCAGCTCACCCCAAAGGTTGGGGCAACAAGAGACCCAGTACTTC.

This chain links TRBV5-8 with TRBJ1-2, with 9 bases matching TRBD1. The germline V gene encodes CDR1 SGHTS and CDR2 YDEGEE. V lost 1 base to trimming and J lost 7 bases; unmatched junction nucleotides: 5. The CDR3 contains 14 residues. CDR3 DNA: TGTGCCAGCAGCTTGACCGGGACAGGGAGTGGCTACACCTTC. Encoded protein: CASSLTGTGSGYTF.

This chain connects TRBV30 to TRBJ1-5, with 7 bases fitting TRBD1. The V and J ends lost 2 bases and 6 bases, in that order; junction bases with no gene match: 4. From germline, CDR1 is GTSNPN and CDR2 SVGIG (reference sequence). The CDR3 totals 13 residues. Written as DNA, the CDR3 is TGTGCCTGGAGTCACCAGGGGGGTCAGCCCCAGCATTTT. Its protein is CAWSHQGGQPQHF.

The DNA for the CDR3 is TGTGCCAGCAGCCAAGAGTCAGGAAATCTTACCTTC. Its protein product is CASSQESGNLTF. The V call is TRBV14, the J call TRBJ1-2; no clear D. Germline CDR1 and CDR2: SGHDN and FVKESK. The CDR3 is 12 residues long. V was shortened by 0 bases and J by 14 bases, with 13 bases between the two germline ends.

In its sample, this clone was seen a few times. The J gene is TRBJ2-1, the V gene TRBV11-2, with 10 bases aligning to TRBD2. This CDR3 contains 15 residues. Looked up from germline, CDR1 is SGHAT and CDR2 is FQNNGV. The junction had 0 bases not matched to a gene; V was cut back by 4 bases and J by 0 bases. DNA of the CDR3: TGTGCCAGCAGCTCTAGCGGGGGCTCCTACAATGAGCAGTTCTTC. Residues: CASSSSGGSYNEQFF.

This sequence joins TRBV25-1 and TRBJ2-7, with a possible D match to TRBD1 (6 bases). The CDR3 sequence is 14 residues long. V was clipped by 5 bases and J by 6 bases, with 17 bases between them. Germline V gene data show CDR1 as MGHDK and CDR2 as SYGVNS. The DNA of the CDR3 is TGTGCCAGCAGTCCTAACAGGGATACGTCCGAGCAGTACTTC. Protein product: CASSPNRDTSEQYF.

The V gene is TRBV19, the J gene TRBJ1-5, with TRBD1 identical over 7 bases. The CDR3 extends over 15 amino acids. J lost 4 bases, V lost 1 base, and 4 bases had no gene match. Germline assignment: CDR1 LNHDA and CDR2 SQIVND (reference sequence). CDR3: CASSIVGTANQPQHF. CDR3 bases: TGTGCCAGTAGTATAGTGGGGACAGCAAATCAGCCCCAGCATTTT.

This clone was counted between two and nine times. The chain has TRBV4-1 and TRBJ2-1; unclear D gene. This CDR3 spans 16 amino acids. V lost 2 bases and J 0 bases, leaving 11 bases between the germline ends. Germline values: CDR1 MGHRA, CDR2 YSYEKL. The CDR3 sequence is CASSQLDILSYNEQFF. CDR3 DNA sequence: TGCGCCAGCAGCCAATTAGATATCCTCTCCTACAATGAGCAGTTCTTC.

The CDR3 region is CASSLAGLSYEQYF. For the CDR3, the DNA is TGTGCCAGCAGTCTAGCGGGATTGTCCTACGAGCAGTACTTC. The J gene is TRBJ2-7, the V gene TRBV28, with 9 bases aligning to TRBD2. CDR1 is MDHEN, CDR2 SYDVKM, per germline. This CDR3 is 14 amino acids long. V gave up 5 bases and J gave up 1 base; unmatched junction bases: 3.

This clone was seen only once. V and J are TRBV30 and TRBJ2-7; D possibly corresponds to TRBD1 (6 bases). CDR3 length: 13 amino acids. CDR1 is GTSNPN, CDR2 SVGIG, per germline (reference sequence). Deletions cut 8 bases from V and 0 bases from J, with 14 bases between. CDR3 nucleotide sequence: TGTGCCGGCCAAAGGGACATCTCCTACGAGCAGTACTTC. It is translated as CAGQRDISYEQYF.